These 8 T cell receptor beta chains share one sample of origin, sequenced in a study of blood T cell repertoires in COVID-19 (TCRdb year 2020). Libraries were prepared through the immunoSEQ multiplex PCR assay. TCRdb took this table from immuneACCESS and kept in-frame rearrangements with V and J called. Such tables lack part of the clones; where checked against another copy, unresolved V genes explain under half of the gap, and the rest is unexplained. This sample lists about 190,000 clones; 80% to 95% were detected once. The top ten constitute around 0.53% of the sample. The sequenced material came from peripheral blood. Receptors originate from a man aged 45-65 years with acute or convalescent COVID-19.

The chain recombines TRBV7-9 with TRBJ1-4, with no clear D. The CDR3 is 15 residues long. Germline V lookup: CDR1 SEHNR, CDR2 FQNEAQ (reference sequence). V dropped 5 bases and J dropped 1 base, with 11 bases sitting between them. The CDR3 here is CASSLTGRTNEKLFF. CDR3 nucleotide sequence: TGTGCCAGCAGCCTGACTGGTAGAACTAATGAAAAACTGTTTTTT.

The chain uses TRBV27 and TRBJ1-5, with 11 bases aligning to TRBD1. The CDR3 extends over 14 amino acids. With V trimmed by 5 bases and J by 6 bases, 3 bases remained unmatched. Germline assignment: CDR1 MNHEY and CDR2 SMNVEV (reference sequence). CDR3 region: CASSPGQGGQPQHF. DNA of the CDR3: TGTGCCAGCAGTCCGGGACAGGGGGGTCAGCCCCAGCATTTT.

This chain links TRBV2 with TRBJ1-6, with D possibly being TRBD1 (5 bases). V was trimmed by 3 bases and J by 9 bases, leaving 12 bases between them. The CDR3 has 14 residues. Germline V gene lookup returns CDR1 SNHLY and CDR2 FYNNEI. CDR3 protein: CASSEARVGSPLHF. CDR3 sequence (DNA): TGTGCCAGCAGTGAGGCCAGGGTCGGTTCACCCCTCCACTTT.

The rearrangement uses TRBV5-1 and TRBJ2-3, with D possibly being TRBD2 (6 bases). Germline CDR1 is SGHRS and CDR2 is YFSETQ. The V gene lost 4 bases and the J gene lost 6 bases, with 15 bases spanning the gap. This CDR3 contains 14 residues. The CDR3 nucleotides are TGCGCCAGCAGCCGCCTCCGGGGGTCTGATACGCAGTATTTT. As protein: CASSRLRGSDTQYF.

This chain connects TRBV6-5 to TRBJ2-1; 7 bases align to TRBD2. Germline-derived CDR1 and CDR2 are MNHEY and SVGAGI. The J segment lost 8 bases and the V segment lost 3 bases, leaving 13 bases of the junction unmatched. CDR3 size: 16 residues. The CDR3 nucleotides are TGTGCCAGCAGTTATAGCTTTATGGCAGGGAGGGATGAGCAGTTCTTC. Translating it yields CASSYSFMAGRDEQFF.

This sequence joins TRBV6-6 and TRBJ1-6; 7 bases match TRBD1. Germline CDR1 reads MNHNY; CDR2 reads SVGAGI (reference sequence). This CDR3 contains 16 residues. V dropped 7 bases and J dropped 10; count of bases not matched to a gene: 16. The CDR3, as DNA: TGTGCCAGCACCCATCGGACAGGTGGAGGGAGCTCACCCCTCCACTTT. The encoded protein is CASTHRTGGGSSPLHF.

The genes are TRBV28 and TRBJ2-1; 7 bases are shared with TRBD2. J gave up 5 bases and V 8 bases, and 15 bases lay outside the gene matches. The CDR3 has 16 amino acids. Germline assignment: CDR1 MDHEN and CDR2 SYDVKM. Here the CDR3 DNA reads TGTGCCAGCTCCGGAGGAGTAGCGGGTATCGACAATGAGCAGTTCTTC. This encodes CASSGGVAGIDNEQFF.

V and J are TRBV5-8 and TRBJ1-6, with 7 bases aligning to TRBD1. Germline CDR1 and CDR2: SGHTS and YDEGEE. This CDR3 spans 16 amino acids. The junction had 3 bases not matched to a gene; V was cut back by 3 bases and J by 0 bases. Here the CDR3 reads CASSSRGSSYNSPLHF. CDR3 DNA sequence: TGTGCCAGCAGCTCCAGGGGGAGCTCCTATAATTCACCCCTCCACTTT.